These 6 T cell receptor beta chains were all obtained from the same sample, sequenced in a study of response to subunit inactivated influenza vaccine. Via MiXCR, TCRdb re-called the RT-PCR reads, giving one row per CDR3 protein. This sample has approximately 500,000 distinct CDR3 sequences, with 13% found just once. The sequencing here drew on PBMCs from blood, taken 35 to 45 days after vaccination. These receptors all stem from a man in his fifties who received an inactivated influenza vaccine.

The sample holds a few counts of this clonotype. The chain combines TRBV12-3 or TRBV12-4 with TRBJ2-7; 7 bases align to TRBD2. V dropped 7 bases and J dropped 1; count of bases not matched to a gene: 4. This CDR3 comprises 13 residues. In DNA form, the CDR3 reads TGTGCCAGCACCTGGGAGGGGTCCTACGAGCAGTACTTC. Amino acid sequence: CASTWEGSYEQYF.

This clonotype has only a few counts. The chain couples TRBV20-1 to TRBJ2-3, with 12 nucleotides matching TRBD2. This CDR3 is 14 amino acids long. Trimming at V came to 6 bases and at J to 5 bases, leaving 6 bases not matched to a gene. Germline V CDR1 and CDR2: DFQATT, SNEGSKA (reference sequence). The CDR3, as DNA: TGCAGTGCCACTAGCGGGGGGCCGAGAGATACGCAGTATTTT. Its protein product is CSATSGGPRDTQYF.

V usage is TRBV6-1 and J usage is TRBJ2-3; D is unclear. The CDR3 extends over 15 amino acids. Germline CDR1 and CDR2: MNHNS and SASEGT. V gave up 8 bases and J gave up 0 bases, with 15 bases separating them. The CDR3 bases are TGTGCCAGCCCCCTGGTTATGGACAGCACAGATACGCAGTATTTT. This gives the protein CASPLVMDSTDTQYF.

The chain employs TRBV18 and TRBJ2-1; D uncertain. The germline CDR1 and CDR2 sequences are KGHSH and LQKENI. Trimming removed 0 bases from V and 5 bases from J, with 5 bases in between. CDR3 length: 13 amino acids. CDR3 bases: TGTGCCAGCTCACCACCGGGGAACAATGAGCAGTTCTTC. It encodes CASSPPGNNEQFF.

This clonotype was counted between two and nine times. The rearrangement uses TRBV7-9 and TRBJ2-1, with 8 bases that match TRBD1. CDR3 length equals 14 residues. V was clipped by 3 bases and J by 8 bases; unmatched bases: 6. Germline V gene sequence: CDR1 SEHNR, CDR2 FQNEAQ (reference sequence). The CDR3 here is CASSFWTGSDEQFF. In DNA form, the CDR3 reads TGTGCCAGCAGCTTCTGGACAGGGTCCGATGAGCAGTTCTTC. The variable domain in full, completed from reference TRBV7-9 and TRBJ2-1, reads DTGVSQNPRHKITKRGQNVTFRCDPISEHNRLYWYRQTLGQGPEFLTYFQNEAQLEKSRLLSDRFSAERPKGSFSTLEIQRTEQGDSAMYLCASSFWTGSDEQFFGPGTRLTVL.

This clonotype appeared a few times. The chain uses TRBV28 and TRBJ2-4; D remains ambiguous. Germline V gene lookup returns CDR1 MDHEN and CDR2 SYDVKM. The CDR3 runs to 16 residues. V lost 8 bases to trimming and J lost 1 base, with 18 bases between them. CDR3 sequence reads: CASGTRPWPAKNIQYF. The CDR3 nucleotides are TGTGCCAGCGGCACTCGGCCCTGGCCGGCCAAAAACATTCAGTACTTC.